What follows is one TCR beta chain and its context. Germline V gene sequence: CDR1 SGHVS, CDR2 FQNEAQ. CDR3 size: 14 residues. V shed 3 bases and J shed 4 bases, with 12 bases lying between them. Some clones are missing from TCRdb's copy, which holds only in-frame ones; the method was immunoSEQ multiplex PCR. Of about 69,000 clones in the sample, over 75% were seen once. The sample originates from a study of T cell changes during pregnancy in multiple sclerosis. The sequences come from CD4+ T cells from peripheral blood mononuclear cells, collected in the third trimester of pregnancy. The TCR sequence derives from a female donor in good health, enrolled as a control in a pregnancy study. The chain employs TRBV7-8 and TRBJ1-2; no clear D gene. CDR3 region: CASSFQRLLYGYTF. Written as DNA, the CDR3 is TGTGCCAGCAGCTTTCAAAGACTACTCTATGGCTACACCTTC.